This T cell receptor beta chain is drawn from a study of identical twins. Whole-study results and caveats: With abundant cord blood beta clonotypes, insertions were fewer; memory repertoires showed no such pattern.

Via MiXCR, TCRdb re-called the 5' RACE reads, giving one row per CDR3 protein. The table records roughly 260,000 distinct CDR3 sequences, around 15% of them present only once. Concerning this clonotype itself: Its antigen is as yet unknown.

The CDR3 is made up of 14 amino acids. Trimming left V 6 bases short and J 4 bases short, with 10 bases between. The sequenced sample consisted of memory (CD45RO+) T cells sorted from blood. The chain employs TRBV12-3 or TRBV12-4 and TRBJ2-6; D is ambiguous. This TCR came from a woman younger than 30 in good health. The CDR3 protein is CASSQASGANVLTF. CDR3 nucleotides: TGTGCCAGCAGCCAGGCTTCCGGGGCCAACGTCCTGACTTTC.